This entry lists 7 T cell receptor beta chains sequenced from one sample in a study of control samples from healthy donors and cancer patients. Generated by immunoSEQ multiplex PCR, the TCRdb table keeps only in-frame clones and is missing some. The table records some 210,000 clones, roughly nine tenths of them present only once. Material: blood. The source is a man between 25 and 39 years old in good health.

The CDR3 region has the DNA TGTGCCAGCTCACCACGCTCTCACCCCCCAGGGGGCCTTCCCTACGAGCAGTACTTC. Translated: CASSPRSHPPGGLPYEQYF. The chain combines TRBV18 with TRBJ2-7; 8 positions agree with TRBD1. The V segment lost 1 base and the J segment 2 bases; nucleotides outside the gene matches: 16. The CDR3 loop spans 19 amino acids. Germline V gene data show CDR1 as KGHSH and CDR2 as LQKENI. Supplemented by reference TRBV18 and TRBJ2-7, the full variable domain reads NAGVMQNPRHLVRRRGQEARLRCSPMKGHSHVYWYRQLPEEGLKFMVYLQKENIIDESGMPKERFSAEFPKEGPSILRIQQVVRGDSAAYFCASSPRSHPPGGLPYEQYFGPGTRLTVT.

The V call is TRBV29-1, the J call TRBJ1-4; possibly TRBD1 for D (6 bases). V dropped 6 bases and J dropped 2 bases, with 16 bases sitting between them. Germline CDR1 SQVTM, CDR2 ANQGSEA. The CDR3 runs 15 residues. As DNA, the CDR3 is TGCAGCGTCGTTGCAGGGGTCGTGACTAATGAAAAACTGTTTTTT. Its translation: CSVVAGVVTNEKLFF.

The CDR3 here is CASSFSEDRGLEDYGYTF. Written as DNA, the CDR3 is TGTGCCAGCAGCTTCTCCGAGGACAGGGGATTGGAGGACTATGGCTACACCTTC. The chain carries TRBV11-3 and TRBJ1-2; TRBD1 agrees at 9 bases. The CDR3 is made up of 18 amino acids. Losses at the gene ends were 3 bases for V and 3 bases for J; bases not matched to a gene: 14. The germline V gene encodes CDR1 SGHNT and CDR2 YENEEA.

The chain has TRBV19 and TRBJ2-7; 9 positions match TRBD1. Trimming removed 9 bases from V and 3 bases from J; junction bases left unmatched: 9. Germline V gene lookup returns CDR1 LNHDA and CDR2 SQIVND (reference sequence). CDR3 length equals 14 residues. The CDR3: CASKLRDRDYEQYF. The CDR3 DNA reads TGTGCCAGCAAACTCCGGGACAGGGACTACGAGCAGTACTTC.

J is TRBJ2-2 and V is TRBV5-1; TRBD1 aligns across 10 bases. J gave up 5 bases and V 7 bases, and 8 bases lay outside the gene matches. The CDR3 has 15 residues. Germline-derived CDR1 and CDR2 are SGHRS and YFSETQ. The CDR3 protein is CASDRGTGVTGELFF. The DNA of the CDR3 is TGCGCCAGCGACAGGGGGACAGGGGTAACCGGGGAGCTGTTTTTT.

The chain recombines TRBV19 with TRBJ2-5; D is ambiguous. The CDR3 sequence is 13 residues long. Germline V CDR1 and CDR2: LNHDA, SQIVND (reference sequence). Trimming shortened V by 6 bases and J by 2 bases, and 10 bases separated the two germline ends. The DNA for the CDR3 is TGTGCCAGTAGGTCATCGGGTCAAGAGACCCAGTACTTC. It specifies CASRSSGQETQYF.

This clone was counted a few times. This rearrangement joins TRBV5-1 to TRBJ2-3; tentatively, D is TRBD1 (5 bases). The CDR3 is 17 residues long. Trimming took off 4 bases at V and 0 bases at J, with 18 bases between the two ends. CDR1 SGHRS and CDR2 YFSETQ come from the germline V gene. DNA for the CDR3: TGCGCCAGCAGCAACAAGCCTGCAGGGTCTAGCACAGATACGCAGTATTTT. It codes for CASSNKPAGSSTDTQYF.